These 10 T cell receptor beta chains originate from one sample sequenced in a study of OX40 agonist ivuxolimab in advanced cancers. Sequenced by immunoSEQ multiplex PCR; TCRdb stores in-frame clones only, minus some. The table includes about 76,000 clones, 75% to 90% detected once. Sequencing used CD4+ or CD8+ T cells sorted from blood, obtained in a trial of the OX40 agonist ivuxolimab. These receptors were collected from an adult with an advanced solid tumor such as melanoma, head and neck, liver or kidney cancer.

This clone appeared a few times. This chain's CDR3 is CASSLGQGLNQPQHF. The CDR3 nucleotides are TGCGCCAGCAGCTTGGGACAGGGCCTTAATCAGCCCCAGCATTTT. The chain has TRBV5-1 and TRBJ1-5; 7 bases agree with TRBD1. CDR1 is SGHRS and CDR2 is YFSETQ in the germline V gene. This CDR3 is built from 15 residues. The V and J ends lost 0 bases and 4 bases, in that order; junction bases with no gene match: 4. The variable domain in full, with the rest retrieved from reference TRBV5-1 and TRBJ1-5, is KAGVTQTPRYLIKTRGQQVTLSCSPISGHRSVSWYQQTPGQGLQFLFEYFSETQRNKGNFPGRFSGRQFSNSRSEMNVSTLELGDSALYLCASSLGQGLNQPQHFGDGTRLSIL.

Only one count was recorded for this clone. The chain employs TRBV4-2 and TRBJ2-1; D may be TRBD2 (6 bases). This CDR3 has 16 residues. V was clipped by 5 bases and J by 5 bases, with 19 bases between them. CDR1 is LGHNA, CDR2 YNFKEQ, per germline. CDR3 amino acids: CASSSWAGRGHNEQFF. CDR3 bases: TGTGCCAGCAGCTCTTGGGCGGGACGTGGGCACAATGAGCAGTTCTTC.

The chain carries TRBV7-9 and TRBJ2-3; no reliable D call. The germline V gene has CDR1 SEHNR and CDR2 FQNEAQ (reference sequence). The CDR3 contains 13 residues. V lost 5 bases and J 2 bases, leaving 8 bases between the germline ends. CDR3 DNA sequence: TGTGCCAGCAGCCAAAGCGTCACAGATACGCAGTATTTT. This sequence encodes CASSQSVTDTQYF. Full variable domain (outside the CDR3, taken from reference TRBV7-9 and TRBJ2-3): DTGVSQNPRHKITKRGQNVTFRCDPISEHNRLYWYRQTLGQGPEFLTYFQNEAQLEKSRLLSDRFSAERPKGSFSTLEIQRTEQGDSAMYLCASSQSVTDTQYFGPGTRLTVL.

The chain carries TRBV7-2 and TRBJ2-3; perhaps TRBD2 as D (6 bases). Per germline, CDR1 SGHTA and CDR2 FQGNSA. This CDR3 region has 14 residues. Trimming stripped 5 bases from V and 6 bases from J, with 15 bases between. As DNA, the CDR3 is TGTGCCAGCAGCCGGCGGGGTCTCTCGGATACGCAGTATTTT. Protein sequence: CASSRRGLSDTQYF.

This clone was found once. The chain combines TRBV6-1 with TRBJ1-4, with D possibly being TRBD1 (6 bases). V lost 1 base and J 7 bases, leaving 13 bases between the germline ends. Per the germline V gene, CDR1 is MNHNS and CDR2 is SASEGT. The CDR3 has 15 amino acids. CDR3 residues: CASSEGGQWGEKLFF. CDR3 in DNA: TGTGCCAGCAGTGAAGGGGGGCAATGGGGTGAAAAACTGTTTTTT.

Only one count was recorded for this clone. This chain uses TRBV6-5 with TRBJ1-6, with D maybe TRBD1 (5 bases). The length of the CDR3 is 15 residues. Germline V gene sequence: CDR1 MNHEY, CDR2 SVGAGI. The V end lost 1 base, the J end lost 7 bases, and 11 bases lay between the germline ends. Here the CDR3 reads CASSYYTGGNSPLHF. In DNA, the CDR3 is TGTGCCAGCAGTTACTACACCGGGGGAAATTCACCCCTCCACTTT.

This clone was observed a few times. V is TRBV21-1 and J is TRBJ2-5. TRBV21-1 is designated a pseudogene. CDR3 length: 18 amino acids. CDR3: CASSKAAAGGGSQETQYF. CDR3 DNA: TGTGCCAGCAGCAAAGCGGCGGCAGGGGGGGGGTCCCAAGAGACCCAGTACTTC.

The chain joins TRBV19 to TRBJ1-1; tentative D call: TRBD1 (5 bases). V was trimmed by 11 bases and J by 3 bases, leaving 16 bases between them. Germline V gene lookup returns CDR1 LNHDA and CDR2 SQIVND (reference sequence). The CDR3 spans 13 residues. CDR3 sequence (DNA): TGTGCCGGTAAAGGTAAGGGGCACACTGAAGCTTTCTTT. It yields the protein CAGKGKGHTEAFF. Based on the CDR3 plus reference TRBV19 and TRBJ1-1, the full variable domain is DGGITQSPKYLFRKEGQNVTLSCEQNLNHDAMYWYRQDPGQGLRLIYYSQIVNDFQKGDIAEGYSVSREKKESFPLTVTSAQKNPTAFYLCAGKGKGHTEAFFGQGTRLTVV.

This chain links TRBV27 with TRBJ1-5; no reliable D call. Germline CDR1 and CDR2: MNHEY and SMNVEV (reference sequence). The CDR3 is 13 amino acids. V was clipped by 2 bases and J by 5 bases, with 7 bases between them. The chain's CDR3 is CASSLGLHQPQHF. CDR3 bases: TGTGCCAGCAGTTTAGGCCTGCATCAGCCCCAGCATTTT.

The V and J genes are TRBV9 and TRBJ2-5; 9 bases line up with TRBD1. The ends lost 2 bases at V and 2 bases at J; junction bases unmatched: 7. CDR1 is SGDLS, CDR2 YYNGEE, per germline. The CDR3 loop spans 16 amino acids. The CDR3 loop reads CASSVSGQGQQETQYF. CDR3 nucleotide sequence: TGTGCCAGCAGCGTCTCGGGACAGGGCCAGCAAGAGACCCAGTACTTC.